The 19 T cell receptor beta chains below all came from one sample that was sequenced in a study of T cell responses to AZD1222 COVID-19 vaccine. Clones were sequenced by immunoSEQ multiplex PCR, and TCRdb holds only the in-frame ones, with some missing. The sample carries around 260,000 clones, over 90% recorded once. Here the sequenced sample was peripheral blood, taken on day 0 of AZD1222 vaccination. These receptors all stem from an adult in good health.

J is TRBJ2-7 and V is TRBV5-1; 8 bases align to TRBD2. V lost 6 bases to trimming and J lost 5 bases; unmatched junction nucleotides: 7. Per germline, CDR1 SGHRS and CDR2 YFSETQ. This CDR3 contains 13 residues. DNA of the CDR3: TGCGCCAGCACCCCGGGGGGGGCCCACGAGCAGTACTTC. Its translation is CASTPGGAHEQYF. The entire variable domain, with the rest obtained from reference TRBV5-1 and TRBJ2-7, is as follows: KAGVTQTPRYLIKTRGQQVTLSCSPISGHRSVSWYQQTPGQGLQFLFEYFSETQRNKGNFPGRFSGRQFSNSRSEMNVSTLELGDSALYLCASTPGGAHEQYFGPGTRLTVT.

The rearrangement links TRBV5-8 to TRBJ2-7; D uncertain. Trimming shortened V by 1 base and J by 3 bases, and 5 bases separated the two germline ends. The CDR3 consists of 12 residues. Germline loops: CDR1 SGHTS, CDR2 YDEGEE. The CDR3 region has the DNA TGTGCCAGCAGCTTGAGGTTCTACGAGCAGTACTTC. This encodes CASSLRFYEQYF.

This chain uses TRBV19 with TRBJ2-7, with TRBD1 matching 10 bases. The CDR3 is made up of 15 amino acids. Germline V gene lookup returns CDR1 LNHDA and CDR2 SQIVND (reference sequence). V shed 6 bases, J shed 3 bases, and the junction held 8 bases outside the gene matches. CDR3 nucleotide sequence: TGTGCCAGTAGCCCTGCGACAGGGGGCGTCTACGAGCAGTACTTC. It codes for CASSPATGGVYEQYF.

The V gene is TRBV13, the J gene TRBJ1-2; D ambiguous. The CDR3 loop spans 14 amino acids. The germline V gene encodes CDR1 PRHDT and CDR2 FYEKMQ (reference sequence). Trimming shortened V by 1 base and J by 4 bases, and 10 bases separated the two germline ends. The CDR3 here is CASSLVLGTYGYTF. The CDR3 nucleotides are TGTGCCAGCAGCTTAGTGTTAGGAACCTATGGCTACACCTTC.

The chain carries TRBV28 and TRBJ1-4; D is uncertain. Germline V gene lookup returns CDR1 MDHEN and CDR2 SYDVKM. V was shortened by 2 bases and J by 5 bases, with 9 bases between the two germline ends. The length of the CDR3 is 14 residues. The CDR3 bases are TGTGCCAGCAGTTTACGCGGTGAGAATGAAAAACTGTTTTTT. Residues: CASSLRGENEKLFF.

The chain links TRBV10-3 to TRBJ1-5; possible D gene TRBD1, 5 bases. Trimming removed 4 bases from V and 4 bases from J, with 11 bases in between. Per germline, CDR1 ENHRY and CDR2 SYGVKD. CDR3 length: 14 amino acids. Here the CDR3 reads CAISVGTANQPQHF. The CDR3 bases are TGTGCCATCAGTGTAGGGACCGCGAATCAGCCCCAGCATTTT.

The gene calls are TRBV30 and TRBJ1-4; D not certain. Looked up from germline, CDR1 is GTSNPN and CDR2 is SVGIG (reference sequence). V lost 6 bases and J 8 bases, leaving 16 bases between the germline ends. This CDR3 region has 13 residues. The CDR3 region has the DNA TGTGCCTGCCAACATACTAATTTGGAAAAACTGTTTTTT. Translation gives CACQHTNLEKLFF.

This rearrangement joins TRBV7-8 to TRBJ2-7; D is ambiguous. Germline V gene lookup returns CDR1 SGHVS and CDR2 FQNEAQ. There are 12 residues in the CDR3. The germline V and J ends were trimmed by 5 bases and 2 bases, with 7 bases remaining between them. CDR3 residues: CASSPPAYEQYF. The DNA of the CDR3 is TGTGCCAGCAGCCCGCCGGCCTACGAGCAGTACTTC.

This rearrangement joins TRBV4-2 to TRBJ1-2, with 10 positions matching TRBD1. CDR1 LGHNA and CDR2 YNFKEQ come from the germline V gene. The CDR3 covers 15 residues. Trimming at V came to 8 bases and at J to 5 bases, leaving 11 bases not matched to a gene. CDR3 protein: CASGNRGQGIYGYTF. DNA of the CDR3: TGTGCCAGCGGGAACCGGGGACAGGGGATTTATGGCTACACCTTC.

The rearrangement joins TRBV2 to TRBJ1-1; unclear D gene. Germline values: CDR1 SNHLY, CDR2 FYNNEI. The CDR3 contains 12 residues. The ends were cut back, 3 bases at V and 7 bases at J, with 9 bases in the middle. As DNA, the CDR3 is TGTGCCAGCAGTGACGGGAGCCATGAAGCTTTCTTT. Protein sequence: CASSDGSHEAFF.

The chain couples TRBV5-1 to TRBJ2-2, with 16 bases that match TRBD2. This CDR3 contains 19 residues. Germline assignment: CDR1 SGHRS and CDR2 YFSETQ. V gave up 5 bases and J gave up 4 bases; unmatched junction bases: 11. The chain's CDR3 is CASSLSGTSGRAFTGELFF. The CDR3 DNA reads TGCGCCAGCAGTTTATCCGGGACTAGCGGGAGGGCCTTCACCGGGGAGCTGTTTTTT.

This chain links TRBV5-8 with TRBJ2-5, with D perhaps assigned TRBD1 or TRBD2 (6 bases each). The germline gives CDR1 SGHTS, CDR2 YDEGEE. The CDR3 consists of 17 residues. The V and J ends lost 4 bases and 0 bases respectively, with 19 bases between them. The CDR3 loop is CASSPGRVGGNQETQYF. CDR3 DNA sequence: TGTGCCAGCAGCCCGGGTCGGGTAGGGGGGAACCAAGAGACCCAGTACTTC.

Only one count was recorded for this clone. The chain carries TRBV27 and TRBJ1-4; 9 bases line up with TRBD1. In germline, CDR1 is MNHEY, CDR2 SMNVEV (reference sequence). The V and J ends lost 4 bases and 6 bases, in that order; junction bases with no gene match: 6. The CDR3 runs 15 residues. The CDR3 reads CASSSGQGKHEKLFF. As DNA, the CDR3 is TGTGCCAGCAGTTCGGGACAGGGTAAACATGAAAAACTGTTTTTT.

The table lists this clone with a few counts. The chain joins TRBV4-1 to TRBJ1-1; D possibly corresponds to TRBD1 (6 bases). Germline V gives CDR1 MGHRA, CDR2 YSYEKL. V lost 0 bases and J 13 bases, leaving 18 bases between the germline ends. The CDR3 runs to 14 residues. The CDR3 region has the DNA TGCGCCAGCAGCCAAGAGACCTTAGGGGGATCTGGTTTCTTT. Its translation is CASSQETLGGSGFF.

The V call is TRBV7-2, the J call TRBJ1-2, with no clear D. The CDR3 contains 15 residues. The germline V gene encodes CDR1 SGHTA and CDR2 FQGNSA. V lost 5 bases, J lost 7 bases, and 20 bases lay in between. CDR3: CASSDTGRHEFGYTF. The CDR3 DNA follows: TGTGCCAGCAGCGATACTGGGAGGCACGAGTTTGGCTACACCTTC.

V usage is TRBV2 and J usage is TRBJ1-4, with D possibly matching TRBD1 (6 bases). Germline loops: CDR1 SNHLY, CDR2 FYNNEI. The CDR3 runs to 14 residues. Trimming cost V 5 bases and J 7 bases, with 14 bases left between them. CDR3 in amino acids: CASSLQGSREKLFF. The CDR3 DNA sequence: TGTGCCAGCAGTCTCCAGGGGAGCCGTGAAAAACTGTTTTTT.

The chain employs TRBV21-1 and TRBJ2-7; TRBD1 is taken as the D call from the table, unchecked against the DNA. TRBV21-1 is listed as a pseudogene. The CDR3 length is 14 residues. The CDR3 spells CATRQVLSSYEQYF. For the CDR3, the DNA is TGTGCCACAAGACAGGTTCTAAGCTCCTACGAGCAGTACTTC.

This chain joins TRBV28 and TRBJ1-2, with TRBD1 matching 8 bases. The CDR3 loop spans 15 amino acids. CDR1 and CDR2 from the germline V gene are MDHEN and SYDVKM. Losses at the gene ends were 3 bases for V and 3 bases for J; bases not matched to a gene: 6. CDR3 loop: CASSFGAGGHYGYTF. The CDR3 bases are TGTGCCAGCAGTTTCGGGGCAGGGGGCCACTATGGCTACACCTTC.

The DNA for the CDR3 is TGTGCCAGCAGTTTATCCGGGCGTGGGACTTCTTCGCAGTATTTT. This codes for CASSLSGRGTSSQYF. This sequence joins TRBV27 and TRBJ2-3, with a weak D call TRBD2 (6 bases). CDR1 MNHEY and CDR2 SMNVEV come from the germline V gene (reference sequence). The V end lost 0 bases, the J end lost 10 bases, and 17 bases lay between the germline ends. This CDR3 has 15 residues.